Shown below are 16 T cell receptor beta chains from a single sample sequenced in a study of cytomegalovirus exposure and HLA in healthy donors. PCR used 60 Vbeta primers and 13 Jbeta primers. Sequenced by immunoSEQ multiplex PCR; TCRdb stores in-frame clones only, minus some. The table includes about 110,000 clones, less than 85% detected once. Sequencing was performed on PBMCs. These receptors all stem from a woman aged 40 to 50 in good health and CMV-seropositive.

This chain connects TRBV7-2 to TRBJ1-1; D is uncertain. V lost 5 bases, J lost 1 base, and 5 bases lay in between. The CDR3 loop spans 12 amino acids. Germline V CDR1 and CDR2: SGHTA, FQGNSA. In DNA, the CDR3 is TGTGCCAGCAGCGTCCAGAACACTGAAGCTTTCTTT. Translated: CASSVQNTEAFF.

This clone has a handful of counts. The V gene is TRBV4-2, the J gene TRBJ1-4; TRBD1 matches 11 bases. CDR1 is LGHNA and CDR2 is YNFKEQ in the germline V gene. The CDR3 has 15 amino acids. Unmatched junction bases numbered 6, after V lost 4 bases and J lost 8 bases. The CDR3 DNA follows: TGTGCCAGCAGCCCCGGACAGGGGGCGGGGGAAAAACTGTTTTTT. Translated, it gives CASSPGQGAGEKLFF.

The sample holds a few counts of this clone. The genes are TRBV10-2 and TRBJ1-1; D unresolved. The CDR3 is 15 residues long. Trimming took 0 bases from V and 4 from J, leaving 12 bases between them. Germline-derived CDR1 and CDR2 are WSHSY and SAAADI. CDR3: CASSESGGGGTEAFF. The DNA of the CDR3 is TGCGCCAGCAGTGAGTCGGGAGGAGGCGGCACTGAAGCTTTCTTT.

This clone appeared a single time. The chain links TRBV7-2 to TRBJ2-3; 7 nucleotides align to TRBD2. CDR3 length: 16 amino acids. J was trimmed by 2 bases and V by 0 bases; bases with no gene match: 5. Per germline, CDR1 SGHTA and CDR2 FQGNSA. This CDR3 is CASSLARGSFTDTQYF. CDR3 bases: TGTGCCAGCAGCTTAGCGCGGGGGTCCTTCACAGATACGCAGTATTTT. The full variable domain, rest sourced from reference TRBV7-2 and TRBJ2-3, is GAGVSQSPSNKVTEKGKDVELRCDPISGHTALYWYRQSLGQGLEFLIYFQGNSAPDKSGLPSDRFSAERTGGSVSTLTIQRTQQEDSAVYLCASSLARGSFTDTQYFGPGTRLTVL.

The chain carries TRBV6-1 and TRBJ1-1; D may be TRBD1 (6 bases). The CDR3 consists of 14 residues. The germline V gene has CDR1 MNHNS and CDR2 SASEGT. Between the trimmed V and J ends, which lost 0 bases and 12 bases, there was a span of 17 bases. The CDR3 sequence is CASSEAVRGGRSFF. Written as DNA, the CDR3 is TGTGCCAGCAGTGAAGCGGTTAGGGGGGGGCGATCTTTCTTT.

The chain recombines TRBV7-9 with TRBJ1-1, with TRBD1 identical over 7 bases. Germline CDR1 reads SEHNR; CDR2 reads FQNEAQ (reference sequence). CDR3 length: 14 residues. The V and J ends lost 5 bases and 0 bases, in that order; junction bases with no gene match: 3. DNA of the CDR3: TGTGCCAGCAGCCGACAGGGTCTGAACACTGAAGCTTTCTTT. Its translation: CASSRQGLNTEAFF.

The chain carries TRBV5-6 and TRBJ2-7; tentative D call: TRBD1 (5 bases). Germline values: CDR1 SGHDT, CDR2 YYEEEE. This CDR3 comprises 14 residues. V lost 4 bases and J 7 bases, leaving 18 bases between the germline ends. The CDR3 loop reads CASSPSDIRKEQYF. CDR3 DNA: TGTGCCAGCAGCCCTTCGGACATTCGGAAGGAGCAGTACTTC.

The rearrangement joins TRBV5-8 to TRBJ2-6, with 8 positions matching TRBD1. The CDR3 is 18 amino acids. Unmatched junction bases numbered 12, after V lost 3 bases and J lost 4 bases. Germline CDR1 SGHTS, CDR2 YDEGEE. As DNA, the CDR3 is TGTGCCAGCAGCTCCCGGACAGGGTATCACCCCGGGGCCAACGTCCTGACTTTC. Residues: CASSSRTGYHPGANVLTF.

The V gene is TRBV14, the J gene TRBJ1-1; D call uncertain. Trimming took off 5 bases at V and 5 bases at J, with 12 bases between the two ends. CDR3 size: 13 residues. From germline, CDR1 is SGHDN and CDR2 FVKESK. The CDR3 loop reads CASSEGVGTEAFF. The CDR3 DNA is TGTGCCAGCAGCGAGGGCGTTGGGACTGAAGCTTTCTTT.

The V and J genes are TRBV10-3 and TRBJ1-5; D is unresolved. This CDR3 has 12 amino acids. The germline V and J ends were trimmed by 10 bases and 4 bases, with 11 bases remaining between them. Germline V gives CDR1 ENHRY, CDR2 SYGVKD. CDR3 coding DNA: TGTGCCACGAGTATTGAAAATCAGCCCCAGCATTTT. This gives the protein CATSIENQPQHF.

The count of this clone is one. The V and J genes are TRBV4-1 and TRBJ1-5; TRBD1 is a possible D gene (6 bases). The CDR3 sequence is 14 residues long. Between the trimmed V and J ends, which lost 3 bases and 4 bases, there was a span of 10 bases. The germline V gene encodes CDR1 MGHRA and CDR2 YSYEKL. The CDR3: CASSQAGANQPQHF. DNA for the CDR3: TGCGCCAGCAGCCAGGCAGGGGCGAATCAGCCCCAGCATTTT.

This sequence joins TRBV30 and TRBJ1-2; 7 nucleotides match TRBD1. This CDR3 has 14 residues. Germline V CDR1 and CDR2: GTSNPN, SVGIG (reference sequence). With V trimmed by 2 bases and J by 8 bases, 11 bases remained unmatched. The CDR3 nucleotides are TGTGCCTGGAGTCGGGCCGGGACAGAAGGCGGCTACACCTTC. This translates into CAWSRAGTEGGYTF.

The chain has TRBV5-4 and TRBJ2-3, with TRBD2 as a possible D gene (5 bases). V was pared by 2 bases and J by 2 bases, with 15 bases between. The CDR3 has 16 amino acids. Germline CDR1 SGHNT, CDR2 YYREEE (reference sequence). The CDR3 is CASSFLAPLSTDTQYF. CDR3 DNA: TGTGCCAGCAGCTTTCTAGCACCCCTTTCCACAGATACGCAGTATTTT.

This sequence joins TRBV4-2 and TRBJ1-2, with TRBD1 matching over 8 bases. This CDR3 spans 11 amino acids. From germline, CDR1 is LGHNA and CDR2 YNFKEQ. The V gene end was trimmed by 4 bases and the J gene end by 14 bases; junction bases not matched to a gene: 6. This CDR3 reads CASSLDRGPTF. CDR3 sequence (DNA): TGTGCCAGCAGCCTCGACAGGGGACCTACCTTC.

The chain combines TRBV7-8 with TRBJ2-1, with 9 bases fitting TRBD2. The CDR3 contains 17 residues. CDR1 is SGHVS, CDR2 FQNEAQ, per germline. Unmatched junction bases numbered 4, after V lost 1 base and J lost 0 bases. CDR3 loop: CASSLVAGGSSYNEQFF. CDR3 coding DNA: TGTGCCAGCAGCTTAGTGGCGGGGGGGAGCTCCTACAATGAGCAGTTCTTC.

CDR3 residues: CASSLAPGRLNTEAFF. The CDR3 region has the DNA TGCGCCAGCAGCTTGGCTCCCGGCAGGTTGAACACTGAAGCTTTCTTT. V is TRBV5-1 and J is TRBJ1-1; D unresolved. Germline CDR1 and CDR2: SGHRS and YFSETQ. The CDR3 sequence is 16 residues long. Between the trimmed V and J ends, which lost 0 bases and 0 bases, there was a span of 12 bases.